These 30 T cell receptor beta chains were all obtained from the same sample, sequenced in a study of blood T cell repertoires in COVID-19. Generated by immunoSEQ multiplex PCR, the TCRdb table keeps only in-frame clones and is missing some. The table lists approximately 210,000 clones, roughly four fifths of them singletons. Sequencing input: peripheral blood. These receptors were taken from a woman in her thirties or forties with acute or convalescent COVID-19.

The chain has TRBV7-2 and TRBJ1-1; 8 bases line up with TRBD1. The V and J ends lost 1 base and 1 base, in that order; junction bases with no gene match: 8. The CDR3 is made up of 17 amino acids. Germline lookup yields CDR1 SGHTA and CDR2 FQGNSA. The CDR3 nucleotides are TGTGCCAGCAGCTTAGTACGACAGGGGAGCGGGAACACTGAAGCTTTCTTT. It specifies CASSLVRQGSGNTEAFF.

This clone has only a few counts. This chain uses TRBV11-2 with TRBJ1-2; D is undetermined. This CDR3 contains 14 residues. Germline-derived CDR1 and CDR2 are SGHAT and FQNNGV. Deletions cut 0 bases from V and 4 bases from J, with 9 bases between. Written as DNA, the CDR3 is TGTGCCAGCAGCTTAGAGGACGGGATCTATGGCTACACCTTC. This translates into CASSLEDGIYGYTF.

The chain uses TRBV25-1 and TRBJ1-1; TRBD1 might be the D (6 bases). The germline gives CDR1 MGHDK, CDR2 SYGVNS. The CDR3 is 15 residues long. V shed 2 bases and J shed 3 bases, with 13 bases lying between them. The CDR3 loop is CASSESGGGDTEAFF. CDR3 in DNA: TGTGCCAGCAGTGAAAGCGGAGGGGGGGACACTGAAGCTTTCTTT.

DNA of the CDR3: TGTGCCATCAGTAACAGGGTAGATACGCAGTATTTT. Protein product: CAISNRVDTQYF. This chain uses TRBV10-3 with TRBJ2-3; perhaps TRBD1 as D (6 bases). Germline assignment: CDR1 ENHRY and CDR2 SYGVKD. The CDR3 is 12 amino acids. Trimming took 5 bases from V and 5 from J, leaving 8 bases between them.

This chain connects TRBV3-1 (or the pseudogene TRBV3-2) to TRBJ1-1; D is unresolved. Per the germline V gene, CDR1 is LGHDT and CDR2 is YNNKEL (reference sequence). The CDR3 has 19 residues. V lost 1 base and J lost 0, with 21 bases in between. CDR3 DNA: TGTGCCAGCAGCCAAGTCGTAACCCACTCAGAGGTGATGAACACTGAAGCTTTCTTT. Translating gives CASSQVVTHSEVMNTEAFF.

The chain employs TRBV18 and TRBJ1-2; 9 bases line up with TRBD1. The trim removed 4 bases at V and 6 bases at J, leaving 6 bases unmatched. The germline V gene encodes CDR1 KGHSH and CDR2 LQKENI. The CDR3 spans 14 residues. The CDR3 bases are TGTGCCAGCTCACAAGGACAGGGGAGGGATGGCTACACCTTC. Its translation is CASSQGQGRDGYTF.

The chain joins TRBV10-1 to TRBJ1-2; D is uncertain. The ends were cut back, 5 bases at V and 5 bases at J, with 6 bases in the middle. Germline CDR1 WNHNN, CDR2 SYGVQD (reference sequence). The CDR3 spans 11 residues. The CDR3: CASSSGYGYTF. CDR3 nucleotide sequence: TGCGCCAGCAGTTCAGGTTATGGCTACACCTTC.

This chain uses TRBV14 with TRBJ2-1, with D possibly matching TRBD1 (7 bases). The germline V gene has CDR1 SGHDN and CDR2 FVKESK. This CDR3 has 13 residues. Trimming took off 4 bases at V and 5 bases at J, with 9 bases between the two ends. CDR3 region: CASSPRGDNEQFF. The CDR3 DNA reads as TGTGCCAGCAGCCCCAGGGGGGACAATGAGCAGTTCTTC.

The chain combines TRBV28 with TRBJ2-7; possibly TRBD2 for D (6 bases). CDR1 is MDHEN and CDR2 is SYDVKM in the germline V gene. V dropped 6 bases and J dropped 4 bases, with 10 bases sitting between them. This CDR3 contains 12 residues. This CDR3 is CASSGGFYEQYF. For the CDR3, the DNA is TGTGCCAGCAGCGGGGGTTTTTACGAGCAGTACTTC.

The chain is built from TRBV2 and TRBJ1-6, with D perhaps TRBD1 (5 bases). This CDR3 contains 17 residues. The V and J ends lost 0 bases and 7 bases respectively, with 16 bases between them. Germline V lookup: CDR1 SNHLY, CDR2 FYNNEI. The CDR3 DNA reads TGTGCCAGCAGTGAAGCGCGGGGGGGTTCGGGAAATTCACCCCTCCACTTT. Translating gives CASSEARGGSGNSPLHF.

The chain recombines TRBV3-1 (or the pseudogene TRBV3-2) with TRBJ2-1; the match to TRBD2 covers 9 bases. Germline V lookup: CDR1 LGHDT, CDR2 YNNKEL (reference sequence). The ends lost 1 base at V and 8 bases at J; junction bases unmatched: 12. The CDR3 sequence is 17 residues long. The CDR3 loop reads CASSQAEPGLAIDEQFF. The CDR3 bases are TGTGCCAGCAGCCAAGCGGAACCGGGACTAGCTATAGATGAGCAGTTCTTC.

The V and J genes are TRBV6-1 and TRBJ2-2, with a tentative D call TRBD1 (5 bases). This CDR3 spans 16 amino acids. Between the trimmed V and J ends, which lost 6 bases and 5 bases, there was a span of 19 bases. CDR1 is MNHNS, CDR2 SASEGT, per germline. The CDR3 DNA sequence: TGTGCCAGCAGCGAAAGGGTGGCAGGGTGGACCGGGGAGCTGTTTTTT. Amino acid sequence: CASSERVAGWTGELFF.

V usage is TRBV5-6 and J usage is TRBJ1-2, with TRBD1 as a possible D gene (6 bases). This CDR3 has 13 residues. With 0 bases removed from V and 8 bases from J, the gap between germline ends came to 11 bases. Germline values: CDR1 SGHDT, CDR2 YYEEEE. In nucleotides, the CDR3 is TGTGCCAGCAGCTTGGTCAGGGGAGAAGGCTACACCTTC. Amino acids: CASSLVRGEGYTF.

The V and J genes are TRBV7-2 and TRBJ1-1, with D hard to call. V lost 1 base and J lost 2, with 8 bases in between. This CDR3 is 14 amino acids long. Germline V gives CDR1 SGHTA, CDR2 FQGNSA. CDR3 amino acids: CASSLGPGNTEAFF. The CDR3 DNA is TGTGCCAGCAGCTTAGGCCCAGGAAACACTGAAGCTTTCTTT.

CDR3: CASSVSTGYNYGYTF. The CDR3 DNA reads TGTGCCAGTAGTGTCTCGACAGGGTATAACTATGGCTACACCTTC. The genes are TRBV19 and TRBJ1-2; 7 bases line up with TRBD1. The CDR3 loop spans 15 amino acids. From germline, CDR1 is LNHDA and CDR2 SQIVND (reference sequence). The ends lost 5 bases at V and 1 base at J; junction bases unmatched: 7.

The rearrangement joins TRBV27 to TRBJ2-2, with 12 bases aligning to TRBD2. V dropped 6 bases and J dropped 5; count of bases not matched to a gene: 1. CDR3 size: 14 residues. CDR1 MNHEY and CDR2 SMNVEV come from the germline V gene (reference sequence). CDR3 region: CASRGTSGTGELFF. The CDR3 coding sequence is TGTGCCAGCAGGGGGACTAGCGGGACCGGGGAGCTGTTTTTT.

The genes are TRBV30 and TRBJ2-7; a possible D gene is TRBD1 (6 bases). The CDR3 has 17 residues. The germline gives CDR1 GTSNPN, CDR2 SVGIG (reference sequence). V was clipped by 1 base and J by 1 base, with 20 bases between them. The CDR3 region is CAWSGGQGRILSYEQYF. The CDR3 nucleotides read TGTGCCTGGAGTGGGGGGCAGGGACGCATATTATCCTACGAGCAGTACTTC.

This chain connects TRBV12-3 or TRBV12-4 to TRBJ1-2, with D possibly being TRBD1 (5 bases). The CDR3 length is 13 residues. Trimming removed 1 base at V and 8 bases at J, with 11 bases between. The CDR3, as DNA: TGTGCCAGCAGTTTAGGTGGGAGGGGAGGCTACACCTTC. This codes for CASSLGGRGGYTF.

The chain couples TRBV28 to TRBJ2-7; TRBD1 matches 9 bases. The CDR3 is made up of 13 amino acids. Trimming removed 7 bases from V and 4 bases from J; junction bases left unmatched: 5. CDR1 MDHEN and CDR2 SYDVKM come from the germline V gene. The CDR3 sequence is CASNPTGGYEQYF. The CDR3 DNA is TGTGCCAGCAATCCGACAGGGGGGTACGAGCAGTACTTC.

The rearrangement uses TRBV25-1 and TRBJ2-7; 8 positions match TRBD1. The junction had 11 bases not matched to a gene; V was cut back by 8 bases and J by 2 bases. Germline assignment: CDR1 MGHDK and CDR2 SYGVNS. The CDR3 is 15 amino acids. The CDR3 here is CASSTDRGKAYEQYF. DNA of the CDR3: TGTGCCAGCTCCACCGACAGGGGAAAAGCCTACGAGCAGTACTTC.

V gene TRBV3-1 (or the pseudogene TRBV3-2) combines with J gene TRBJ2-1; 14 positions agree with TRBD2. Looked up from germline, CDR1 is LGHDT and CDR2 is YNNKEL (reference sequence). This CDR3 contains 19 residues. V was pared by 0 bases and J by 10 bases, with 14 bases of the junction left unmatched. The CDR3 here is CASSQDLFGGLAGAKEQFF. The DNA for the CDR3 is TGTGCCAGCAGCCAAGATCTTTTCGGGGGACTAGCGGGGGCCAAAGAGCAGTTCTTC.

This clone has only one observation. V usage is TRBV24-1 and J usage is TRBJ2-5; TRBD1 aligns across 8 bases. Germline V gives CDR1 KGHDR, CDR2 SFDVKD. CDR3 length: 12 amino acids. The V and J ends lost 8 bases and 7 bases, in that order; junction bases with no gene match: 5. CDR3 region: CATMGQAGTQYF. The CDR3 region has the DNA TGTGCCACCATGGGACAGGCGGGGACCCAGTACTTC.

This clone occurred a few times. For the CDR3, the DNA is TGTGCCAGCAGTACTCCCGGGACAGGAGGGTACGAGCAGTACTTC. Translating it yields CASSTPGTGGYEQYF. V gene TRBV27 combines with J gene TRBJ2-7; 8 positions match TRBD1. This CDR3 region has 15 residues. The junction had 10 bases not matched to a gene; V was cut back by 5 bases and J by 4 bases. CDR1 and CDR2 from the germline V gene are MNHEY and SMNVEV (reference sequence).

The V call is TRBV14, the J call TRBJ2-3, with TRBD2 as a possible D gene (5 bases). This CDR3 spans 15 amino acids. Trimming took 1 base from V and 1 from J, leaving 9 bases between them. Germline V gives CDR1 SGHDN, CDR2 FVKESK. The CDR3 is CASSQARAGTDTQYF. As DNA, the CDR3 is TGTGCCAGCAGCCAAGCGAGGGCTGGCACAGATACGCAGTATTTT.

The V and J genes are TRBV5-4 and TRBJ2-7; a possible D gene is TRBD2 (6 bases). CDR3 length equals 13 residues. CDR1 and CDR2 from the germline V gene are SGHNT and YYREEE (reference sequence). With 0 bases removed from V and 3 bases from J, the gap between germline ends came to 7 bases. CDR3 amino acids: CASSLAGVYEQYF. CDR3 coding DNA: TGTGCCAGCAGCTTGGCGGGAGTCTACGAGCAGTACTTC.

This clone has a single count. This chain connects TRBV15 to TRBJ1-1; D may be TRBD1 (6 bases). From germline, CDR1 is LNHNV and CDR2 YYDKDF (reference sequence). Trimming took 3 bases from V and 1 from J, leaving 15 bases between them. The CDR3 runs to 16 residues. The CDR3 DNA is TGTGCCACCAGCAGGACTCGGGGGGGCGGGAACACTGAAGCTTTCTTT. Protein sequence: CATSRTRGGGNTEAFF.

DNA for the CDR3: TGTGCCAGCAGTACAGGGCCCACTGAAGCTTTCTTT. Its translation: CASSTGPTEAFF. This rearrangement joins TRBV6-5 to TRBJ1-1; weak D call: TRBD1 (6 bases). Germline lookup yields CDR1 MNHEY and CDR2 SVGAGI. The V end was cut by 5 bases, the J end by 4 bases, with 8 bases between. The CDR3 spans 12 residues.

The chain recombines TRBV16 with TRBJ2-7; weak D call: TRBD2 (5 bases). Germline V gene sequence: CDR1 KGHSY, CDR2 FQNENV. The V end lost 1 base, the J end lost 5 bases, and 18 bases lay between the germline ends. CDR3 length equals 16 residues. For the CDR3, the DNA is TGTGCCAGCAGCCAATTCGGACTCTCCCCGGCCCACGAGCAGTACTTC. Translating it yields CASSQFGLSPAHEQYF.

The CDR3 is CASSLGGGRSTDTQYF. DNA for the CDR3: TGTGCCAGCAGCTTAGGTGGCGGGAGGTCCACAGATACGCAGTATTTT. The gene calls are TRBV11-3 and TRBJ2-3, with TRBD2 matching 8 bases. There are 16 residues in the CDR3. Germline V gene data show CDR1 as SGHNT and CDR2 as YENEEA. J was trimmed by 2 bases and V by 1 base; bases with no gene match: 5. The entire variable domain, with the rest obtained from reference TRBV11-3 and TRBJ2-3, is as follows: EAGVVQSPRYKIIEKKQPVAFWCNPISGHNTLYWYLQNLGQGPELLIRYENEEAVDDSQLPKDRFSAERLKGVDSTLKIQPAELGDSAVYLCASSLGGGRSTDTQYFGPGTRLTVL.

This rearrangement joins TRBV19 to TRBJ2-1, with TRBD2 matching 8 bases. V shed 1 base and J 2 bases; nucleotides not matched to a gene: 10. This CDR3 is built from 18 residues. Germline CDR1 and CDR2: LNHDA and SQIVND (reference sequence). The chain's CDR3 is CASSIGVAGGAAYNEQFF. DNA of the CDR3: TGTGCCAGTAGTATAGGAGTAGCCGGGGGGGCTGCCTACAATGAGCAGTTCTTC.